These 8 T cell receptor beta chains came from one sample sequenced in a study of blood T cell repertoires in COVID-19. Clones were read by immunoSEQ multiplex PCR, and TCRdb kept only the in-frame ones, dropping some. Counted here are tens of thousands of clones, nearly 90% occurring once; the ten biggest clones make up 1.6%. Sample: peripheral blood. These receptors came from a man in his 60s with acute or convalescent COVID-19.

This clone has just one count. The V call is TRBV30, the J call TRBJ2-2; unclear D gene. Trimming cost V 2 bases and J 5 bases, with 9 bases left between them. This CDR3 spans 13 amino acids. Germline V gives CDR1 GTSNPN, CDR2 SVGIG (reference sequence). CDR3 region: CAWSLQATGELFF. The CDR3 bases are TGTGCCTGGAGTCTTCAGGCTACCGGGGAGCTGTTTTTT.

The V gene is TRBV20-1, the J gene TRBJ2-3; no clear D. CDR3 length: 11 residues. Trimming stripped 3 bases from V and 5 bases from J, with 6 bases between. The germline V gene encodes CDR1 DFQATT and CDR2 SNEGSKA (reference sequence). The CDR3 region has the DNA TGCAGTGCTAGTCTGAGAGATACGCAGTATTTT. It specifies CSASLRDTQYF.

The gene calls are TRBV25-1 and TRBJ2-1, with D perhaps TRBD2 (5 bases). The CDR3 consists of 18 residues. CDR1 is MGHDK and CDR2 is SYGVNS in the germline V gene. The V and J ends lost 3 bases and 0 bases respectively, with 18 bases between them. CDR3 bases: TGTGCCAGCAGTGATCCCTCCCCCGGGGTAAGCTCCTACAATGAGCAGTTCTTC. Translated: CASSDPSPGVSSYNEQFF.

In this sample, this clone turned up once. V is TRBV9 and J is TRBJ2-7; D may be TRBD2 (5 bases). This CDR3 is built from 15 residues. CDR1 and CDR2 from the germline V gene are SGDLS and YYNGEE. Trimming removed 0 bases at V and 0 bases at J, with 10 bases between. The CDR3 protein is CASSVDEGSSYEQYF. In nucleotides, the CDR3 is TGTGCCAGCAGCGTAGACGAGGGTAGCTCCTACGAGCAGTACTTC.

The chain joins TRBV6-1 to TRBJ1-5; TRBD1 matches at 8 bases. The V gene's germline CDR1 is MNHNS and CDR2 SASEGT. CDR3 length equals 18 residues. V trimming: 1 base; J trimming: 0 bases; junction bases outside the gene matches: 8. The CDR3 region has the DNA TGTGCCAGCAGTGAAGGAATCGGGACAGGATATAGCAATCAGCCCCAGCATTTT. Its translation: CASSEGIGTGYSNQPQHF.

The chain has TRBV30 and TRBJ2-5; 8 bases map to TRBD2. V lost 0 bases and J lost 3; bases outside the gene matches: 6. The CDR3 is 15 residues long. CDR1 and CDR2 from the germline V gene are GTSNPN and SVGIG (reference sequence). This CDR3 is CAWSVPGGMKETQYF. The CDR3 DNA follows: TGTGCCTGGAGTGTACCGGGGGGGATGAAAGAGACCCAGTACTTC.

The CDR3 reads CASTGWTGSSEQYF. The CDR3 DNA sequence: TGTGCCAGCACCGGATGGACAGGGTCTTCCGAGCAGTACTTC. The J gene is TRBJ2-7, the V gene TRBV6-5, with TRBD1 identical over 8 bases. Germline CDR1 and CDR2: MNHEY and SVGAGI. The CDR3 covers 14 residues. After removal of 7 bases from V and 6 bases from J, the junction contained 11 bases not matched to a gene.

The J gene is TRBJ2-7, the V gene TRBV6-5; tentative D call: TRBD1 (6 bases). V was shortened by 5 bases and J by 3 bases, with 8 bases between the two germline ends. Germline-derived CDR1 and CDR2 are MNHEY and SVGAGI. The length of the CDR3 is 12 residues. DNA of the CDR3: TGTGCCAGCAGTCAGGGGCTCTACGAGCAGTACTTC. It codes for CASSQGLYEQYF.